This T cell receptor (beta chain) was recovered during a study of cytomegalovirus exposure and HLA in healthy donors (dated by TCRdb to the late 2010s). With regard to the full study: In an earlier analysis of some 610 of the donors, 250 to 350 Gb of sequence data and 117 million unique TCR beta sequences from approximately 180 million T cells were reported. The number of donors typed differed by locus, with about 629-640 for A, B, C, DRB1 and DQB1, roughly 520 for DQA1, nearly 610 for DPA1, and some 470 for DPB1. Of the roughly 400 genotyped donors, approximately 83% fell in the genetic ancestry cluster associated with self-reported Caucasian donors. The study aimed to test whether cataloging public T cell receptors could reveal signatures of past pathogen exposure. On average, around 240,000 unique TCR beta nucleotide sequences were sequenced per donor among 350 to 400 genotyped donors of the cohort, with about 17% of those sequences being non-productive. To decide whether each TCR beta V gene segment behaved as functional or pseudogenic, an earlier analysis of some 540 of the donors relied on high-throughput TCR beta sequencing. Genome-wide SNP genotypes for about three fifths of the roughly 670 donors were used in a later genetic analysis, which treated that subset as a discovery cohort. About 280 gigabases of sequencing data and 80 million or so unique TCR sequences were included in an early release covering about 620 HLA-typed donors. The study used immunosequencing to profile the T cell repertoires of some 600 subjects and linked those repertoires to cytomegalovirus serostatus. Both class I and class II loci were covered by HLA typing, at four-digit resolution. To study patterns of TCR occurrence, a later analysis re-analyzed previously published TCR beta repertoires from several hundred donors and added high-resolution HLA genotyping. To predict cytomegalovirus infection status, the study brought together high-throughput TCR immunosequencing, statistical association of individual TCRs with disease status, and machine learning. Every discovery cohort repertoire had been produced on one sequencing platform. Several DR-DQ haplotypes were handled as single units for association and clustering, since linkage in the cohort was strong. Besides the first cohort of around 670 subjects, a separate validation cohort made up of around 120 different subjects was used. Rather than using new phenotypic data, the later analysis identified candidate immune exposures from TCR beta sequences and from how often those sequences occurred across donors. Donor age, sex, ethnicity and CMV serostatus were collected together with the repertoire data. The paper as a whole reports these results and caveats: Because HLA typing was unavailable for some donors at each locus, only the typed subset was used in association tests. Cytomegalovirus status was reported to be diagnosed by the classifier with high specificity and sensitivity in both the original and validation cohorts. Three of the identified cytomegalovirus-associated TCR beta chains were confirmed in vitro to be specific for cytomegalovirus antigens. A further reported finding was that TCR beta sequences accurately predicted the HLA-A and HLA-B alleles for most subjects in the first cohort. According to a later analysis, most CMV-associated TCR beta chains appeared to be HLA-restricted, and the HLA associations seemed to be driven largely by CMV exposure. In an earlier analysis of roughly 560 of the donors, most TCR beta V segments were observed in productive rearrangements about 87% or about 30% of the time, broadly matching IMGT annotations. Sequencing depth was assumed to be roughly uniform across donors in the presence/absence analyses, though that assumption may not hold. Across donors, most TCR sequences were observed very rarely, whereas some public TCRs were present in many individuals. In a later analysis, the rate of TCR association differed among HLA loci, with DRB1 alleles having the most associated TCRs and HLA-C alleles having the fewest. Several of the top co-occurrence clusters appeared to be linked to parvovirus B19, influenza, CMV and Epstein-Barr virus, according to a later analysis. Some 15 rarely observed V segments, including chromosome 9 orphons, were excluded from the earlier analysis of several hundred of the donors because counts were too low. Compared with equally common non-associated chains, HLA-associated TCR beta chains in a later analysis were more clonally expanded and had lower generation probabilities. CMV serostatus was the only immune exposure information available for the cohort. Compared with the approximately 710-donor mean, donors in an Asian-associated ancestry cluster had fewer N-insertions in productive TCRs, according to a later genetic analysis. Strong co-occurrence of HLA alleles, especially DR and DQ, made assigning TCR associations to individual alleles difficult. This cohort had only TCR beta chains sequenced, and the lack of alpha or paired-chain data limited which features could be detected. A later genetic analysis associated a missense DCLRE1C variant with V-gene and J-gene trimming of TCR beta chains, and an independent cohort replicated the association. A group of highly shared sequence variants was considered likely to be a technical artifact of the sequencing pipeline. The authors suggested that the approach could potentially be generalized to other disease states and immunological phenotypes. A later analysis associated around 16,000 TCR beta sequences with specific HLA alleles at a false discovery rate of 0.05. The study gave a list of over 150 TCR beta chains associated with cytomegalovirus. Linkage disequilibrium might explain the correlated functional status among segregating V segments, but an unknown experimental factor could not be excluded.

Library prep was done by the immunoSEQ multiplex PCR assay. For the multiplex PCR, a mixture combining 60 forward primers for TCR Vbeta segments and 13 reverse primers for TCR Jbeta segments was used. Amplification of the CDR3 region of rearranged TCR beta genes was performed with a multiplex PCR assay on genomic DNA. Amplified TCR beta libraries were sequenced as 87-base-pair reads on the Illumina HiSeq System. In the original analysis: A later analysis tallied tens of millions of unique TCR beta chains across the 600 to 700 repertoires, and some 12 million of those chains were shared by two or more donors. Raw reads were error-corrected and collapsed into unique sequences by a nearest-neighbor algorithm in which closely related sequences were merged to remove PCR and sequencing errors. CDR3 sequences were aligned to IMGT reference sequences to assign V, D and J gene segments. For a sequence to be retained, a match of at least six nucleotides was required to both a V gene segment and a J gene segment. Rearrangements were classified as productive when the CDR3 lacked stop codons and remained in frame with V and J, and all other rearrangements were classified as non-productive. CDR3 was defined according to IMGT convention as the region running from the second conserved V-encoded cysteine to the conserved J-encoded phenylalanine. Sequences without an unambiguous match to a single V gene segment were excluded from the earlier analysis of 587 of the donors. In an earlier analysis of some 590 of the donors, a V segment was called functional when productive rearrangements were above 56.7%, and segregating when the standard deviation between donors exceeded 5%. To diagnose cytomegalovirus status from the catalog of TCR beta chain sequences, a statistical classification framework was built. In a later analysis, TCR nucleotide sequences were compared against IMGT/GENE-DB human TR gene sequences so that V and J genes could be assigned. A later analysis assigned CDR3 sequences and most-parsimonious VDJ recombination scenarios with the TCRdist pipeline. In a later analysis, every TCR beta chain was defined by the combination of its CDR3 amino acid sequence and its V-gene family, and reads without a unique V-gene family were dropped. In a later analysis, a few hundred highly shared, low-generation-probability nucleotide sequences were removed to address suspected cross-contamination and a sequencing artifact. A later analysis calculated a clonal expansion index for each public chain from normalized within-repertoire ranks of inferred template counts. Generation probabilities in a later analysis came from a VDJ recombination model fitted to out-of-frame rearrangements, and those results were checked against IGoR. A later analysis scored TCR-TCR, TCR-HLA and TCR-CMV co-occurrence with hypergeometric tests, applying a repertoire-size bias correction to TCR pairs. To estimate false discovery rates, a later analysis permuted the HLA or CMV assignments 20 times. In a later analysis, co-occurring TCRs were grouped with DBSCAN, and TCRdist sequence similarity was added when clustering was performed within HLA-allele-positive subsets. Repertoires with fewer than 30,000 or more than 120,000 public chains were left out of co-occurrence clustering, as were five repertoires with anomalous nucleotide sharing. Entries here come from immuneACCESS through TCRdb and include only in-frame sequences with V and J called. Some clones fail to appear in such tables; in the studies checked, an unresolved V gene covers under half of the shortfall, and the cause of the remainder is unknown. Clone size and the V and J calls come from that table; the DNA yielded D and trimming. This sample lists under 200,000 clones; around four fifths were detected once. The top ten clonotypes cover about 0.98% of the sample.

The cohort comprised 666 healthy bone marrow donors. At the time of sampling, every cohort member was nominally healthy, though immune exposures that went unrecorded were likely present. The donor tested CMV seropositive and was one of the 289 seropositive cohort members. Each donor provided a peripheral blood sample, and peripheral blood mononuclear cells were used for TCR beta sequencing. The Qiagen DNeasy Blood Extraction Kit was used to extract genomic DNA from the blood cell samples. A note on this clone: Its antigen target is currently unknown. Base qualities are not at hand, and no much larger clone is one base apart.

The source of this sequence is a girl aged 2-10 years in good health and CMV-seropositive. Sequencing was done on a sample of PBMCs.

CDR3 region: CASSQEARDSTDTQYF. The sequenced DNA is TGTGCCAGCAGCCAAGAGGCCCGGGATTCCACAGATACGCAGTATTTT. Here the chain combines TRBV4-2 and TRBJ2-3; a tentative D match to TRBD2 spans 5 bases. In the germline V gene, CDR1 corresponds to LGHNA and CDR2 to YNFKEQ. From the cysteine through the phenylalanine, the CDR3 covers 16 amino acids. Of all the DNA, just the CDR3 is kept, 48 bases in frame from base 1. V was cut back by 0 bases and J by 2 bases, leaving a gap of 12 bases between them.